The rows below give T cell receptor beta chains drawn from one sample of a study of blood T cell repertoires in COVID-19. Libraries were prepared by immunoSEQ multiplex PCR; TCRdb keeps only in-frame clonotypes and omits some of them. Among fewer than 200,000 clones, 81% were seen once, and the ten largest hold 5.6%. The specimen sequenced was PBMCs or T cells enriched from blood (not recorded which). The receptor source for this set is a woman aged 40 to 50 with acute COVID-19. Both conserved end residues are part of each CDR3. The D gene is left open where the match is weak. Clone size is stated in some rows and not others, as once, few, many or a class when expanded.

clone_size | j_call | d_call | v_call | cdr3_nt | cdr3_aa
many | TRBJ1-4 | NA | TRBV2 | TGTGCCAGCAGTGTTTTAGGGGTGGGTGAAAAACTGTTTTTT | CASSVLGVGEKLFF
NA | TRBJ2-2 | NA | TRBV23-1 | TGCGCCAGCAGTCAATCGATAGTGGGTCGGAGCGACACCGGGGAGCTGTTTTTT | CASSQSIVGRSDTGELFF
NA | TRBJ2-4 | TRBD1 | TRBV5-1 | TGCGCCAGCAGCCCGGGACAGGGAGACAAAAACATTCAGTACTTC | CASSPGQGDKNIQYF
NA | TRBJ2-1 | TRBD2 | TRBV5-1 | TGCGCCAGCAGCCCTATAGCGGGAGGTCCTCAAGGGGAGCAGTTCTTC | CASSPIAGGPQGEQFF
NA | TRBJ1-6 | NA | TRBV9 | TGTGCCAGCAGCGTAGCCCCGAGCTCCTATAATTCACCCCTCCACTTT | CASSVAPSSYNSPLHF
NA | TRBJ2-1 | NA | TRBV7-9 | TGTGCCAGCAGCTTAGGGGGGGTAGGCTATGAGCAGTTCTTC | CASSLGGVGYEQFF
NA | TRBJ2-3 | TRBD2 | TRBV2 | TGTGCCAGCAGTGCGAGGGGAGGGGACACAGATACGCAGTATTTT | CASSARGGDTDTQYF
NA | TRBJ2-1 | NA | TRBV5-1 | TGCGCCAGCAGCTTGGCGGGAAATGAGCAGTTCTTC | CASSLAGNEQFF
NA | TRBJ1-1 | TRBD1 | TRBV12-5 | TGTGCTAGTGGTCACCCAGGGGGTGAAGCTTTCTTT | CASGHPGGEAFF
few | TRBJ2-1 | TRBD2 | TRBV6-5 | TGTGCCACCGGACTAGGTACCTACAATGAGCAGTTCTTC | CATGLGTYNEQFF
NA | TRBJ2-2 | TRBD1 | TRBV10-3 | TGTGCCATCAAGGGAGACAGGGCGGACGGGGAGCTGTTTTTT | CAIKGDRADGELFF
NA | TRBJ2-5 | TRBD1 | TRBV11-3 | TGTGCCAGCAGCCGGGGACAGGACCAAGAGACCCAGTACTTC | CASSRGQDQETQYF
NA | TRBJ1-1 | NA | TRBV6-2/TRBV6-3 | TGTGCCAGCAGTCTAAGGGGCGGGAACACTGAAGCTTTCTTT | CASSLRGGNTEAFF
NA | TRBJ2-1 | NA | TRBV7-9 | TGTGCCAGCAGCTTTAACGTAGCGGAGCAGTTCTTC | CASSFNVAEQFF
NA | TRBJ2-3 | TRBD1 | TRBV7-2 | TGTGCCAGCAGCTTAGCGGCAGGGGGCCGGTTTGATACGCAGTATTTT | CASSLAAGGRFDTQYF
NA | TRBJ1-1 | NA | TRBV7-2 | TGTGCCAGCAGCTTTGCTGACTCCTACACTGAAGCTTTCTTT | CASSFADSYTEAFF
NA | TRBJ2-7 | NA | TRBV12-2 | TGTGCAAGTCGCTCTAGCGGGAGCTCCTACGAGCAGTACTTC | CASRSSGSSYEQYF
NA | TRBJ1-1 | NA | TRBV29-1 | TGCAGCGTCTGGACATCAACGAACACTGAAGCTTTCTTT | CSVWTSTNTEAFF
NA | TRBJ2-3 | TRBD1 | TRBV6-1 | TGTGCCAGCAGTGCGACAGGGGGCTCGTTTCTCAGGAATACGCAGTATTTT | CASSATGGSFLRNTQYF
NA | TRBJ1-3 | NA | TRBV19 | TGTGCCTCCTCCTTGGGCAGCTCTGGAAACACCATATATTTT | CASSLGSSGNTIYF
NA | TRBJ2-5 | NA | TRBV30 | TGTGCCTGGAACGAACAGGGGACCCAGTACTTC | CAWNEQGTQYF
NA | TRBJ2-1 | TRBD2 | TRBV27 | TGTGCCAGCAGTCACCTGCTAGCGGGAGTCTTCGCTGAGCAGTTCTTC | CASSHLLAGVFAEQFF
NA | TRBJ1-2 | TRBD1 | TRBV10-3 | TGTGCCATCAAGGCAGGGGGGATTACGGAAGGCTACACCTTC | CAIKAGGITEGYTF
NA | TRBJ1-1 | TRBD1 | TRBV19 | TGTGCCAGTAGTCCGGACAGGGAGGGTGGCACTGAAGCTTTCTTT | CASSPDREGGTEAFF
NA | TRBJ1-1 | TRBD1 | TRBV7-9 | TGTGCCAGCAGCTTAGAGCAGGGGGGAGGCACTGAAGCTTTCTTT | CASSLEQGGGTEAFF
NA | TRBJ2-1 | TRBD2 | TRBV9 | TGTGCCAGCAGCGTAACCCCACTAGCGGGAGGGTTCTACAATGAGCAGTTCTTC | CASSVTPLAGGFYNEQFF
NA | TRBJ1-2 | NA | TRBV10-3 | TGTGCCATCCCCGGGGGGGACTCCGGGGGCTACACCTTC | CAIPGGDSGGYTF
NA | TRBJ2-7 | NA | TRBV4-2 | TGTGCCAGCAGCCAAGAGGGCACAAGTTGGGGTCGGGGGTACGAGCAGTACTTC | CASSQEGTSWGRGYEQYF
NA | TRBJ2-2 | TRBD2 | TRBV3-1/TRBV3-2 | TGTGCCAGCAGCCCTAAAGTAACTAGCGGTCCGAACACCGGGGAGCTGTTTTTT | CASSPKVTSGPNTGELFF
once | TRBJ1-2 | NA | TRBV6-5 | TGTGCCAGCGTCATTTCTGGCAGGGTACGGGGCTACACCTTC | CASVISGRVRGYTF
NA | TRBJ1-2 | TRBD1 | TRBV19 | TGTGCCAGTAGCCTAGGACAGGGTCGGGAGGTGACTAATGGCTACACCTTC | CASSLGQGREVTNGYTF
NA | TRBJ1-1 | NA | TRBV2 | TGTGCCAGCAACCTCGACAGAAACACTGAAGCTTTCTTT | CASNLDRNTEAFF
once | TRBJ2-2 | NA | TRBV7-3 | TGTGCCAGCAGCCCAGGGACTCAAAAGAACACCGGGGAGCTGTTTTTT | CASSPGTQKNTGELFF
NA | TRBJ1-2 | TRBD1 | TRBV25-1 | TGTGCCAGCAGTCCGAGGACAGGGACTCTGTATTTTTATGGCTACACCTTC | CASSPRTGTLYFYGYTF
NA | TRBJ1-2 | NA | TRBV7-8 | TGTGCCAGCAGCTTAGCCCCCGGAGGGCCTAACTATGGCTACACCTTC | CASSLAPGGPNYGYTF
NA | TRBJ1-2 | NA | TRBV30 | TGTGCCTGGATGGGCAGCCCAAACTATGGCTACACCTTC | CAWMGSPNYGYTF
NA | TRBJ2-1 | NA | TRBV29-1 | TGCAGCGTCAGGCCTGGGTTCTCCTACAATGAGCAGTTCTTC | CSVRPGFSYNEQFF
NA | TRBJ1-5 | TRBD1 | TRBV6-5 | TGTGCCAGCCGCCGAGGACAGGATAGCAATCAGCCCCAGCATTTT | CASRRGQDSNQPQHF
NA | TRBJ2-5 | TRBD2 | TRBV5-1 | TGCGCCAGCAGCTTCGGCGGGAGTGAGACCCAGTACTTC | CASSFGGSETQYF
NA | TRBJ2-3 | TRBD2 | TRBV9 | TGTGCCAGCAGCGCTAGCGGGAGCACAGATACGCAGTATTTT | CASSASGSTDTQYF
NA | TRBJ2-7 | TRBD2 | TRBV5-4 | TGTGCCAGCAGCTTTCCGGGACTAGCAAACGGCGAGCAGTACTTC | CASSFPGLANGEQYF
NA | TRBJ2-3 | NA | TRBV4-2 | TGTGCCAGCAGCCAGGCTGCGAGTAGCACTACGCAGTATTTT | CASSQAASSTTQYF
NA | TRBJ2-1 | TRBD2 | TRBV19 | TGTGCCAGTAGCCGACTAGCGGGAGTAGCCAATGAGCAGTTCTTC | CASSRLAGVANEQFF
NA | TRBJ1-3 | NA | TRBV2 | TGTGCCAGCAGTACCCGACAGGCCCTCTCTGGAAACACCATATATTTT | CASSTRQALSGNTIYF
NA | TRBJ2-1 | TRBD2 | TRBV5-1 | TGCGCCAGCAGCTTCCTAGCGGGAGCTAGAAATGAGCAGTTCTTC | CASSFLAGARNEQFF
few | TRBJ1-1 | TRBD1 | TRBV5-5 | TGTGCCAGCAGCTTGGTGCAGGGGGGGAACACTGAAGCTTTCTTT | CASSLVQGGNTEAFF
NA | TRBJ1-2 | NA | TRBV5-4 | TGTGCCAGCAGCTTGCAGGGGACGTACTATGGCTACACCTTC | CASSLQGTYYGYTF